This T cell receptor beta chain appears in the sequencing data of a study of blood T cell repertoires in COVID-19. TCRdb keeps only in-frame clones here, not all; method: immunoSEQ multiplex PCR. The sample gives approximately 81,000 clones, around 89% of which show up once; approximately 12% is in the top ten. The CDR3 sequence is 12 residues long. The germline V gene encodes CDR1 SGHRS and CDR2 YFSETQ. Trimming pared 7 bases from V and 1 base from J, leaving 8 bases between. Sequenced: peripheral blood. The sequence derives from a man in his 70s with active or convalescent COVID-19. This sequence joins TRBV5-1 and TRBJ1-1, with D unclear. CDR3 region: CASSPGNTEAFF. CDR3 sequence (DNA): TGCGCCAGCTCCCCCGGGAACACTGAAGCTTTCTTT.